This paragraph reports one T cell receptor (beta chain). The antigen it binds to is not known. Per-nucleotide qualities are absent, and no much larger clonotype sits a single base away. The library was prepared using the immunoSEQ multiplex PCR assay. TCRdb mirrors the immuneACCESS table, restricted to in-frame sequences. Some clones are absent from its copies; in checked studies, under half trace to an unresolved V gene, and the reason for the others is unknown. The sample table shows roughly 61,000 clones, and 97% are seen once. The ten most abundant clones make up approximately 0.18% of the sample. This record comes from a study of technical replicates of blood from a few donors (dated by TCRdb to the late 2010s). V trim: 5 bases; J trim: 4 bases; unmatched bases: 8. Taken from the germline V gene, the CDR1 and CDR2 loops are MNHEY and SVGAGI. The CDR3 goes from the cysteine to the phenylalanine over 15 residues. Left in the record is the CDR3 DNA by itself, 45 bases read in frame from the first base.

The sequence derives from a human donor in good health. Material: T cells isolated from PBMCs. Rearrangement joined TRBV6-5 to TRBJ1-2, and TRBD1 aligns with 9 junction nucleotides. The nucleotide sequence is TGTGCCAGCAGTCTACAGGGACAGGGCGGCTATGGCTACACCTTC. It translates to CASSLQGQGGYGYTF.